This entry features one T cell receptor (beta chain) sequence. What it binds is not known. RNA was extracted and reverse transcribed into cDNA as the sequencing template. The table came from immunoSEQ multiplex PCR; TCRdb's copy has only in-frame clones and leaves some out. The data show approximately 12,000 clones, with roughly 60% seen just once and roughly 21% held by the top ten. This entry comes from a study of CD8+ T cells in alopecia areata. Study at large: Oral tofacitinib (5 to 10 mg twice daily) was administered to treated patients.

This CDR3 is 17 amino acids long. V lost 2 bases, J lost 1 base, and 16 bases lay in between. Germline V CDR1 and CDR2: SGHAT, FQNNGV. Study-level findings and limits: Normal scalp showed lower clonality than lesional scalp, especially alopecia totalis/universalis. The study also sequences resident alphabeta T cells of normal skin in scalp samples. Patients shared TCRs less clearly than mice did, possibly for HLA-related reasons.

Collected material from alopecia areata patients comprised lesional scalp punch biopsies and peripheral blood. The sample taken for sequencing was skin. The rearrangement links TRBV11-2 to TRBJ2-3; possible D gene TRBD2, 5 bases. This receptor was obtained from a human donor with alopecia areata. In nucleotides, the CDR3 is TGTGCCAGCAGCTTACCCCCGAGGGCGGCAGGCACAGATACGCAGTATTTT. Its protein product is CASSLPPRAAGTDTQYF.